The TCR beta chain under discussion was sequenced for a study of blood T cell repertoires in COVID-19. Authors' analysis steps: Estimates of nucleated cell counts were drawn from the amplification of reference gene primers. Profiling relied on immunoSEQ multiplex PCR, and the TCRdb table lists in-frame clones only, not all of them. The DNA gave D and trimming, while V, J and clone size come from that table. The sample contains around 81,000 clones, 88% of which appear only once. This CDR3 contains 11 residues. Per the germline V gene, CDR1 is SNHLY and CDR2 is FYNNEI. Trimming cost V 6 bases and J 3 bases, with 3 bases left between them.

The sequenced material came from peripheral blood. The source of this sequence is a man in his 70s with acute or convalescent COVID-19. The gene calls are TRBV2 and TRBJ2-1, with D uncertain. CDR3 in DNA: TGTGCCAGCAGCATCTACAATGAGCAGTTCTTC. Amino acids: CASSIYNEQFF.